This TCR beta chain was recovered during a study of cytomegalovirus exposure and HLA in healthy donors. PCR amplification relied on 60 Vbeta primers (plus 13 Jbeta primers). The protocol was immunoSEQ multiplex PCR, while the TCRdb copy is restricted to in-frame clones and leaves out a portion. The data contain over 85,000 clones, around 83% of them singletons. Study observations and caveats: An ancestry cluster, one associated with Asian ancestry, reportedly showed fewer N-insertions than the approximately 650-donor mean in a later analysis.

Only one count was recorded for this clone. The antigen is undetermined. Germline V gene lookup returns CDR1 SQVTM and CDR2 ANQGSEA. V lost 7 bases and J 4 bases, leaving 16 bases between the germline ends. The CDR3 runs to 13 residues. When sampled, the donors appeared nominally healthy, though they likely had unrecorded immune exposures. This TCR was sampled from a woman aged 60-70 years in good health and CMV-seropositive. The chain employs TRBV29-1 and TRBJ1-1; D may be TRBD1 (5 bases). Sequenced: PBMCs. CDR3 sequence (DNA): TGCAGCGCCGGGACGGGGGGAGTCACTGAAGCTTTCTTT. Amino acids: CSAGTGGVTEAFF.